Below, 20 T cell receptor beta chains from the same sample are listed, as sequenced in a study of blood T cell repertoires in COVID-19. Using immunoSEQ multiplex PCR, the repertoire was profiled, and TCRdb retains in-frame clones only, with some absent. The data show about 220,000 clones, 65% to 85% seen once. Sequenced input: peripheral blood. These receptors originate from a woman in her twenties or thirties who had recovered from COVID-19.

This clone was detected ten times or more. CDR3 DNA sequence: TGTGCCAGCAGTGAACAACAGTTGGTGACCCAGTACTTC. Translation: CASSEQQLVTQYF. V gene TRBV6-1 combines with J gene TRBJ2-5; D gene uncertain. Looked up from germline, CDR1 is MNHNS and CDR2 is SASEGT. CDR3 length: 13 amino acids. V was clipped by 2 bases and J by 7 bases, with 11 bases between them.

This clone was found a few times. The chain joins TRBV2 to TRBJ1-2, with TRBD1 as a possible D gene (5 bases). Trimming stripped 7 bases from V and 4 bases from J, with 10 bases between. Germline CDR1 is SNHLY and CDR2 is FYNNEI. CDR3 length: 12 amino acids. CDR3 DNA: TGTGCCAGCAAAGGGCAGGGCTATGGCTACACCTTC. It specifies CASKGQGYGYTF.

This chain uses TRBV6-5 with TRBJ2-3; D not resolved. Trimming removed 0 bases at V and 6 bases at J, with 7 bases between. CDR1 MNHEY and CDR2 SVGAGI come from the germline V gene. The CDR3 loop spans 13 amino acids. The CDR3 protein is CASSYSSWDTQYF. The CDR3 bases are TGTGCCAGCAGTTACTCGAGCTGGGATACGCAGTATTTT.

This chain links TRBV6-5 with TRBJ1-3; possible D gene TRBD1, 5 bases. There are 16 residues in the CDR3. CDR1 is MNHEY, CDR2 SVGAGI, per germline. V was pared by 0 bases and J by 8 bases, with 17 bases between. The CDR3 loop reads CASSYSWGLSMDTIYF. The CDR3 DNA sequence: TGTGCCAGCAGTTACTCGTGGGGCCTCTCGATGGACACCATATATTTT.

V is TRBV27 and J is TRBJ2-7; weak D call: TRBD2 (6 bases). Trimming pared 8 bases from V and 5 bases from J, leaving 13 bases between. This CDR3 region has 12 residues. CDR1 MNHEY and CDR2 SMNVEV come from the germline V gene (reference sequence). Here the CDR3 reads CASQASVDEQYF. DNA for the CDR3: TGTGCCAGCCAGGCTAGCGTAGACGAGCAGTACTTC.

The V gene is TRBV3-1 (or the pseudogene TRBV3-2), the J gene TRBJ2-7, with TRBD1 matching over 8 bases. The V gene end was trimmed by 5 bases and the J gene end by 2 bases; junction bases not matched to a gene: 8. CDR1 and CDR2 (germline): LGHDT, YNNKEL (reference sequence). This CDR3 spans 15 amino acids. CDR3 DNA sequence: TGTGCCAGCAGCGATCTCAAGACAGGGGCCTACGAGCAGTACTTC. It translates to CASSDLKTGAYEQYF.

The genes are TRBV12-3 or TRBV12-4 and TRBJ2-1, with D maybe TRBD2 (5 bases). V lost 4 bases and J 8 bases, leaving 9 bases between the germline ends. This CDR3 is built from 12 residues. The CDR3, as DNA: TGTGCCAGCAGTTCGCTAGCCTATGAGCAGTTCTTC. Translation: CASSSLAYEQFF.

This chain connects TRBV13 to TRBJ2-5, with 8 bases matching TRBD1. The length of the CDR3 is 18 residues. The germline V gene has CDR1 PRHDT and CDR2 FYEKMQ (reference sequence). Trimming took 2 bases from V and 1 from J; bases not matched to a gene: 12. The CDR3 loop is CASSLKWDRQQSQETQYF. For the CDR3, the DNA is TGTGCCAGCAGCTTAAAATGGGACAGGCAACAATCCCAAGAGACCCAGTACTTC. The whole variable domain, filled in from reference TRBV13 and TRBJ2-5, reads AAGVIQSPRHLIKEKRETATLKCYPIPRHDTVYWYQQGPGQDPQFLISFYEKMQSDKGSIPDRFSAQQFSDYHSELNMSSLELGDSALYFCASSLKWDRQQSQETQYFGPGTRLLVL.

The chain is built from TRBV28 and TRBJ2-1; a possible D gene is TRBD1 (5 bases). V lost 4 bases and J 8 bases, leaving 18 bases between the germline ends. Per the germline V gene, CDR1 is MDHEN and CDR2 is SYDVKM. This CDR3 comprises 15 residues. The CDR3 here is CASSYMGQRRDEQFF. The CDR3 DNA follows: TGTGCCAGCAGTTATATGGGGCAGAGGCGCGATGAGCAGTTCTTC.

The chain employs TRBV6-8 and TRBJ2-5; 8 nucleotides match TRBD2. Germline CDR1 and CDR2: MNHGY and SAAAGT. The CDR3 contains 16 residues. Losses at the gene ends were 4 bases for V and 3 bases for J; bases not matched to a gene: 10. CDR3 bases: TGTGCCAGCAGTTTTTGGTCGGGGGGGACCGAAGAGACCCAGTACTTC. It specifies CASSFWSGGTEETQYF.

The chain joins TRBV6-5 to TRBJ1-4, with TRBD1 matching over 9 bases. CDR1 and CDR2 from the germline V gene are MNHEY and SVGAGI. CDR3 length equals 14 residues. Trimming took 5 bases from V and 7 from J; bases not matched to a gene: 5. The CDR3 DNA reads TGTGCCAGCAGTCGAGGACAGGGGATTGAAAAACTGTTTTTT. Residues: CASSRGQGIEKLFF.

The chain combines TRBV20-1 with TRBJ2-1; D is unclear. With 4 bases removed from V and 4 bases from J, the gap between germline ends came to 5 bases. Germline CDR1 DFQATT, CDR2 SNEGSKA (reference sequence). The CDR3 has 11 amino acids. The CDR3 reads CSATSYNEQFF. In DNA form, the CDR3 reads TGCAGTGCTACTTCGTACAATGAGCAGTTCTTC.

The rearrangement uses TRBV9 and TRBJ1-1, with D possibly matching TRBD1 (5 bases). Germline V gene lookup returns CDR1 SGDLS and CDR2 YYNGEE. V dropped 0 bases and J dropped 3 bases, with 6 bases sitting between them. The CDR3 is made up of 13 amino acids. Here the CDR3 DNA reads TGTGCCAGCAGCGTAGGGGGGGACACTGAAGCTTTCTTT. Translated: CASSVGGDTEAFF. Variable domain in full (rest from reference TRBV9 and TRBJ1-1): DSGVTQTPKHLITATGQRVTLRCSPRSGDLSVYWYQQSLDQGLQFLIQYYNGEERAKGNILERFSAQQFPDLHSELNLSSLELGDSALYFCASSVGGDTEAFFGQGTRLTVV.

The rearrangement links TRBV5-1 to TRBJ1-5; 10 bases fit TRBD1. Germline CDR1 reads SGHRS; CDR2 reads YFSETQ. V lost 5 bases, J lost 7 bases, and 9 bases stayed unmatched. The CDR3 contains 15 residues. The CDR3 bases are TGCGCCAGCAGTTCCGAGGGGGACAGGGGACAGCCCCAGCATTTT. It encodes CASSSEGDRGQPQHF.

V usage is TRBV7-3 and J usage is TRBJ2-3; 8 nucleotides match TRBD2. The germline gives CDR1 SGHTA, CDR2 FQGTGA. This CDR3 spans 16 amino acids. Trimming cost V 5 bases and J 2 bases; bases outside gene matches: 9. The DNA for the CDR3 is TGTGCCAGCAGCCCATGGGGGACTAGGGACACAGATACGCAGTATTTT. This encodes CASSPWGTRDTDTQYF. Full variable domain (remainder filled in from reference TRBV7-3 and TRBJ2-3): GAGVSQTPSNKVTEKGKYVELRCDPISGHTALYWYRQSLGQGPEFLIYFQGTGAADDSGLPNDRFFAVRPEGSVSTLKIQRTERGDSAVYLCASSPWGTRDTDTQYFGPGTRLTVL.

This rearrangement joins TRBV27 to TRBJ2-1, with a weak D call TRBD2 (6 bases). Germline V lookup: CDR1 MNHEY, CDR2 SMNVEV (reference sequence). The CDR3 consists of 14 residues. Trimming removed 3 bases at V and 3 bases at J, with 9 bases between. The CDR3 DNA follows: TGTGCCAGCAGTTTGGCGGGGTTCTACAATGAGCAGTTCTTC. It codes for CASSLAGFYNEQFF.

This clone has just one count. The chain is built from TRBV6-1 and TRBJ1-5, with D hard to call. The germline gives CDR1 MNHNS, CDR2 SASEGT. The CDR3 runs 13 residues. With 5 bases removed from V and 2 bases from J, the gap between germline ends came to 7 bases. The CDR3 nucleotides are TGTGCCAGCAGTTATGCGGGCAATCAGCCCCAGCATTTT. It yields the protein CASSYAGNQPQHF.

The rearrangement links TRBV3-1 (or the pseudogene TRBV3-2) to TRBJ1-3, with TRBD1 as a possible D gene (5 bases). V was cut by 1 base and J by 4 bases, with 14 bases left in between. The CDR3 loop spans 16 amino acids. CDR1 is LGHDT and CDR2 is YNNKEL in the germline V gene (reference sequence). This CDR3 reads CASSQAPGGEGNTIYF. The DNA of the CDR3 is TGTGCCAGCAGCCAAGCCCCCGGGGGTGAGGGAAACACCATATATTTT.

This clone was picked up one time. The rearrangement uses TRBV27 and TRBJ2-1, with TRBD2 matching 14 bases. CDR1 and CDR2 (germline): MNHEY, SMNVEV (reference sequence). V lost 7 bases to trimming and J lost 12 bases; unmatched junction nucleotides: 5. CDR3 length: 13 residues. CDR3 protein: CASTGTSGSAQFF. CDR3 sequence (DNA): TGTGCCAGCACCGGGACTAGCGGGAGCGCGCAGTTCTTC.

The chain recombines TRBV30 with TRBJ2-7, with a weak D call TRBD1 (6 bases). The germline V and J ends were trimmed by 0 bases and 6 bases, with 15 bases remaining between them. CDR1 and CDR2 (germline): GTSNPN, SVGIG (reference sequence). The CDR3 has 14 amino acids. The CDR3 nucleotides read TGTGCCTGGAGTGTACAGGGAAGTGGGGGCGAGCAGTACTTC. Protein: CAWSVQGSGGEQYF.